The 32 T cell receptor beta chains below all came from one sample that was sequenced in a study of blood T cell repertoires in COVID-19. Clones were read by immunoSEQ multiplex PCR, and TCRdb kept only the in-frame ones, dropping some. The repertoire holds about 220,000 clones, with about 85% as singletons. The specimen was peripheral blood. Every receptor here comes from a man aged 35 to 55 with acute or convalescent COVID-19.

The chain carries TRBV7-2 and TRBJ2-1; 9 bases align to TRBD1. Germline CDR1 SGHTA, CDR2 FQGNSA. The CDR3 consists of 14 residues. The junction had 7 bases not matched to a gene; V was cut back by 5 bases and J by 8 bases. The CDR3 nucleotides are TGTGCCAGCAGCCAACAGGGGGCGCTGGATGAGCAGTTCTTC. It translates to CASSQQGALDEQFF.

This rearrangement joins TRBV18 to TRBJ1-2; D gene unclear. This CDR3 region has 14 residues. V was pared by 8 bases and J by 0 bases, with 13 bases between. CDR1 and CDR2 (germline): KGHSH, LQKENI. The CDR3 reads CASASAGANYGYTF. The DNA of the CDR3 is TGTGCCAGCGCGTCGGCGGGCGCTAACTATGGCTACACCTTC.

The chain uses TRBV7-2 and TRBJ1-1, with 12 bases lining up with TRBD1. V trimming: 3 bases; J trimming: 5 bases; junction bases outside the gene matches: 4. The CDR3 contains 15 residues. CDR1 SGHTA and CDR2 FQGNSA come from the germline V gene. As DNA, the CDR3 is TGTGCCAGCAGCTTCCGGGACAGGGGGCTGACTGAAGCTTTCTTT. Translating it yields CASSFRDRGLTEAFF.

This chain connects TRBV7-3 to TRBJ2-4, with 14 bases aligning to TRBD2. V trimming: 5 bases; J trimming: 1 base; junction bases outside the gene matches: 10. The germline CDR1 and CDR2 sequences are SGHTA and FQGTGA. The CDR3 covers 19 residues. DNA of the CDR3: TGTGCCAGCAGCCCCGCCGGGACTAGCGGGAGAGGGGCCAAAAACATTCAGTACTTC. This gives the protein CASSPAGTSGRGAKNIQYF.

J is TRBJ2-2 and V is TRBV11-2; D is perhaps TRBD2 (5 bases). CDR1 SGHAT and CDR2 FQNNGV come from the germline V gene. Trimming took off 5 bases at V and 6 bases at J, with 16 bases between the two ends. The CDR3 spans 15 residues. The DNA of the CDR3 is TGTGCCAGCAGCCCACTAGTTAGTCCGGCCGGGGAGCTGTTTTTT. Translated, it gives CASSPLVSPAGELFF.

The gene calls are TRBV7-8 and TRBJ1-2; 8 bases map to TRBD1. The length of the CDR3 is 14 residues. The germline gives CDR1 SGHVS, CDR2 FQNEAQ. V dropped 1 base and J dropped 10; count of bases not matched to a gene: 8. The chain's CDR3 is CASSLGQGFPDYTF. In nucleotides, the CDR3 is TGTGCCAGCAGCTTAGGACAGGGGTTCCCCGACTACACCTTC.

CDR3 protein: CASSEDRGNTF. The DNA of the CDR3 is TGCGCCAGCAGTGAGGACAGGGGTAACACCTTC. The V and J genes are TRBV10-1 and TRBJ1-2, with 8 bases identical to TRBD1. This CDR3 is built from 11 residues. Germline V CDR1 and CDR2: WNHNN, SYGVQD (reference sequence). Trimming removed 2 bases from V and 12 bases from J; junction bases left unmatched: 2.

J is TRBJ1-1 and V is TRBV30; D is unresolved. Trimming left V 3 bases short and J 8 bases short, with 13 bases between. This CDR3 region has 12 residues. Germline V gene sequence: CDR1 GTSNPN, CDR2 SVGIG (reference sequence). CDR3 DNA sequence: TGTGCCTGGAGCGAAGTAATCGGGGAAGCTTTCTTT. Protein: CAWSEVIGEAFF.

The chain links TRBV5-5 to TRBJ2-1; no firm D call. Trimming removed 3 bases from V and 12 bases from J, with 10 bases in between. Germline CDR1 and CDR2: SGHKS and YYEKEE (reference sequence). The CDR3 is made up of 11 amino acids. The CDR3 sequence: CASSSSLGQFF. In nucleotides, the CDR3 is TGTGCCAGCAGCTCAAGCCTAGGGCAGTTCTTC.

This chain connects TRBV14 to TRBJ2-5, with 7 bases identical to TRBD2. The CDR3 is 17 residues long. CDR1 and CDR2 from the germline V gene are SGHDN and FVKESK. With V trimmed by 0 bases and J by 7 bases, 14 bases remained unmatched. The DNA of the CDR3 is TGTGCCAGCAGCCAAGACCCAATCCCCCGGACTAGAGGGACCCAGTACTTC. This codes for CASSQDPIPRTRGTQYF.

This sequence joins TRBV5-1 and TRBJ2-3; 12 positions match TRBD2. J gave up 4 bases and V 2 bases, and 5 bases lay outside the gene matches. CDR1 and CDR2 (germline): SGHRS, YFSETQ. CDR3 length: 16 residues. CDR3 sequence (DNA): TGCGCCAGCAGCTTCCTACTAGCGGGGGGTTCAGATACGCAGTATTTT. Its translation is CASSFLLAGGSDTQYF. The full variable domain, its missing parts supplied by reference TRBV5-1 and TRBJ2-3, is KAGVTQTPRYLIKTRGQQVTLSCSPISGHRSVSWYQQTPGQGLQFLFEYFSETQRNKGNFPGRFSGRQFSNSRSEMNVSTLELGDSALYLCASSFLLAGGSDTQYFGPGTRLTVL.

The genes are TRBV7-2 and TRBJ1-1, with 9 bases lining up with TRBD1. Germline V gene lookup returns CDR1 SGHTA and CDR2 FQGNSA. The CDR3 contains 17 residues. J gave up 6 bases and V 10 bases, and 21 bases lay outside the gene matches. This CDR3 is CAKSQLRGLGQGAEAFF. CDR3 coding DNA: TGTGCCAAGTCTCAGCTTAGGGGTTTGGGACAGGGTGCTGAAGCTTTCTTT.

This clone was seen a handful of times. This CDR3 reads CASSLGLREPNYGYTF. The CDR3 DNA follows: TGTGCCAGCAGCCTAGGGCTCAGGGAACCTAACTATGGCTACACCTTC. The chain combines TRBV7-9 with TRBJ1-2; perhaps TRBD1 as D (5 bases). Germline V gene data show CDR1 as SEHNR and CDR2 as FQNEAQ (reference sequence). Trimming removed 5 bases from V and 0 bases from J, with 16 bases in between. The CDR3 contains 16 residues.

The chain carries TRBV30 and TRBJ1-2; D is uncertain. The V gene lost 8 bases and the J gene lost 0 bases, with 13 bases spanning the gap. This CDR3 region has 13 residues. Per germline, CDR1 GTSNPN and CDR2 SVGIG (reference sequence). The CDR3 DNA reads TGTGCCCACGGCAGGATTACTAACTATGGCTACACCTTC. Protein product: CAHGRITNYGYTF.

The rearrangement joins TRBV7-9 to TRBJ1-4; a weak D match, TRBD1 (5 bases). Per the germline V gene, CDR1 is SEHNR and CDR2 is FQNEAQ (reference sequence). The CDR3 length is 18 residues. Trimming left V 5 bases short and J 4 bases short, with 23 bases between. This CDR3 is CASSPTWTTNIGNEKLFF. The CDR3 DNA follows: TGTGCCAGCAGCCCGACCTGGACAACCAACATTGGTAATGAAAAACTGTTTTTT. Filled out from reference TRBV7-9 and TRBJ1-4, the complete variable domain reads DTGVSQNPRHKITKRGQNVTFRCDPISEHNRLYWYRQTLGQGPEFLTYFQNEAQLEKSRLLSDRFSAERPKGSFSTLEIQRTEQGDSAMYLCASSPTWTTNIGNEKLFFGSGTQLSVL.

The chain employs TRBV5-5 and TRBJ2-7; 9 bases map to TRBD2. Trimming took 0 bases from V and 2 from J; bases not matched to a gene: 3. The V gene's germline CDR1 is SGHKS and CDR2 YYEKEE (reference sequence). This CDR3 has 15 residues. The chain's CDR3 is CASSLVASGAYEQYF. CDR3 in DNA: TGTGCCAGCAGCTTGGTCGCTAGCGGGGCCTACGAGCAGTACTTC.

The chain recombines TRBV29-1 with TRBJ2-7; D perhaps matches TRBD2 (5 bases). Germline assignment: CDR1 SQVTM and CDR2 ANQGSEA. V was trimmed by 7 bases and J by 5 bases, leaving 21 bases between them. CDR3 length equals 14 residues. The DNA of the CDR3 is TGCAGCGCATTGAGGACTTCGCTGTTGGACGAGCAGTACTTC. It codes for CSALRTSLLDEQYF.

The genes are TRBV15 and TRBJ2-2, with TRBD2 as a possible D gene (5 bases). CDR3 length equals 14 residues. Trimming cost V 5 bases and J 4 bases, with 11 bases left between them. From germline, CDR1 is LNHNV and CDR2 YYDKDF (reference sequence). CDR3 sequence reads: CATSSGGTTGELFF. The CDR3 bases are TGTGCCACCAGCTCCGGAGGAACCACCGGGGAGCTGTTTTTT. Using reference TRBV15 and TRBJ2-2 for the parts outside the CDR3, the full variable domain is DAMVIQNPRYQVTQFGKPVTLSCSQTLNHNVMYWYQQKSSQAPKLLFHYYDKDFNNEADTPDNFQSRRPNTSFCFLDIRSPGLGDTAMYLCATSSGGTTGELFFGEGSRLTVL.

The gene calls are TRBV28 and TRBJ1-5, with 11 bases that match TRBD1. Germline CDR1 reads MDHEN; CDR2 reads SYDVKM. There are 15 residues in the CDR3. Germline trimming cut 6 bases from V and 7 bases from J; bases unmatched to any gene: 8. CDR3 in DNA: TGTGCCAGCAGGCTACCGGGACAGGGGGAACAGCCCCAGCATTTT. Its protein product is CASRLPGQGEQPQHF.

V usage is TRBV5-1 and J usage is TRBJ2-7; TRBD1 matches at 9 bases. There are 13 residues in the CDR3. V was clipped by 7 bases and J by 3 bases; unmatched bases: 5. The germline V gene encodes CDR1 SGHRS and CDR2 YFSETQ. The CDR3 DNA reads as TGCGCCAGCGGGGCGGGACAGGGCTACGAGCAGTACTTC. Residues: CASGAGQGYEQYF.

V is TRBV5-1 and J is TRBJ1-2, with 7 bases matching TRBD1. V dropped 4 bases and J dropped 3; count of bases not matched to a gene: 15. The CDR3 has 17 residues. Germline V gives CDR1 SGHRS, CDR2 YFSETQ. CDR3 bases: TGCGCCAGCAGCATGCGCTACTCGACAGGGTCCGACTATGGCTACACCTTC. This codes for CASSMRYSTGSDYGYTF.

The chain links TRBV19 to TRBJ2-5; no firm D call. Germline lookup yields CDR1 LNHDA and CDR2 SQIVND (reference sequence). The germline V and J ends were trimmed by 1 base and 2 bases, with 5 bases remaining between them. This CDR3 is 13 amino acids long. CDR3 sequence: CASSIGSQETQYF. CDR3 in DNA: TGTGCCAGTAGTATAGGCAGTCAAGAGACCCAGTACTTC.

This clone was observed a few times. The V and J genes are TRBV20-1 and TRBJ2-3; a weak D match, TRBD2 (5 bases). The CDR3 contains 11 residues. The V gene's germline CDR1 is DFQATT and CDR2 SNEGSKA (reference sequence). V dropped 7 bases and J dropped 6 bases, with 11 bases sitting between them. This chain's CDR3 is CSVRVGDTQYF. The DNA of the CDR3 is TGCAGTGTGAGGGTAGGGGATACGCAGTATTTT.

V gene TRBV11-3 combines with J gene TRBJ2-1, with 8 positions matching TRBD2. CDR3 length: 14 residues. Germline trimming cut 2 bases from V and 6 bases from J; bases unmatched to any gene: 3. Germline V gene sequence: CDR1 SGHNT, CDR2 YENEEA. CDR3 protein: CASSLRGGPNEQFF. In nucleotides, the CDR3 is TGTGCCAGCAGCTTACGGGGGGGACCCAATGAGCAGTTCTTC.

CDR3 DNA sequence: TGTGCCAGCAGCGGGTGGTCTAGCGATATCCACGAGCAGTACTTC. Encoded protein: CASSGWSSDIHEQYF. The chain carries TRBV14 and TRBJ2-7, with D perhaps TRBD2 (6 bases). This CDR3 has 15 amino acids. Trimming left V 5 bases short and J 5 bases short, with 19 bases between. In germline, CDR1 is SGHDN, CDR2 FVKESK.

CDR3 in DNA: TGTGCCATCAGTGCATATACTAGCGGGAGAACCGGGGAGCTGTTTTTT. Protein product: CAISAYTSGRTGELFF. The chain is built from TRBV10-3 and TRBJ2-2; 11 bases are a match to TRBD2. The germline CDR1 and CDR2 sequences are ENHRY and SYGVKD. The CDR3 is 16 residues long. The J segment lost 5 bases and the V segment lost 4 bases, leaving 6 bases of the junction unmatched.

V gene TRBV7-2 combines with J gene TRBJ1-4, with a tentative D call TRBD1 (5 bases). Trimming stripped 5 bases from V and 3 bases from J, with 10 bases between. Germline V gene lookup returns CDR1 SGHTA and CDR2 FQGNSA. CDR3 length equals 14 residues. The DNA of the CDR3 is TGTGCCAGCAGCAGGGACTCCTCTAATGAAAAACTGTTTTTT. Amino acid sequence: CASSRDSSNEKLFF.

The chain recombines TRBV5-5 with TRBJ2-3, with TRBD2 matching 12 bases. This CDR3 comprises 16 residues. Germline CDR1 reads SGHKS; CDR2 reads YYEKEE (reference sequence). After removal of 2 bases from V and 4 bases from J, the junction contained 5 bases not matched to a gene. This chain's CDR3 is CASSFRLAGDADTQYF. The CDR3 nucleotides are TGTGCCAGCAGCTTTCGACTAGCGGGAGACGCAGATACGCAGTATTTT.

J is TRBJ2-1 and V is TRBV19; maybe TRBD1 (6 bases). With 4 bases removed from V and 3 bases from J, the gap between germline ends came to 16 bases. Germline CDR1 reads LNHDA; CDR2 reads SQIVND (reference sequence). The CDR3 extends over 16 amino acids. The CDR3, as DNA: TGTGCCAGTAGTAGCCCACAGGGTCGCGGCTACAATGAGCAGTTCTTC. Protein: CASSSPQGRGYNEQFF.

The chain uses TRBV11-2 and TRBJ2-6; weak D call: TRBD2 (5 bases). From germline, CDR1 is SGHAT and CDR2 FQNNGV. Trimming stripped 2 bases from V and 2 bases from J, with 13 bases between. The CDR3 sequence is 17 residues long. The CDR3 spells CASSLSIEGTGANVLTF. CDR3 nucleotides: TGTGCCAGCAGCTTATCGATAGAGGGAACTGGGGCCAACGTCCTGACTTTC. The full variable domain, in which reference TRBV11-2 and TRBJ2-6 provide the parts outside the CDR3, is EAGVAQSPRYKIIEKRQSVAFWCNPISGHATLYWYQQILGQGPKLLIQFQNNGVVDDSQLPKDRFSAERLKGVDSTLKIQPAKLEDSAVYLCASSLSIEGTGANVLTFGAGSRLTVL.

CDR3 nucleotide sequence: TGTGCCAGCAGCCCCCGGGGATCCCTACGGGATACGCAGTATTTT. It specifies CASSPRGSLRDTQYF. This rearrangement joins TRBV7-9 to TRBJ2-3; D is possibly TRBD2 (5 bases). V was clipped by 5 bases and J by 6 bases, with 18 bases between them. Per the germline V gene, CDR1 is SEHNR and CDR2 is FQNEAQ (reference sequence). The CDR3 has 15 amino acids.

The chain joins TRBV19 to TRBJ1-5, with D unclear. Deletions cut 1 base from V and 1 base from J, with 11 bases between. Germline V lookup: CDR1 LNHDA, CDR2 SQIVND (reference sequence). CDR3 size: 16 residues. CDR3 nucleotides: TGTGCCAGTAGTATAGTTCCGGGAGGGAGCAATCAGCCCCAGCATTTT. Protein: CASSIVPGGSNQPQHF. Combining the CDR3 with reference TRBV19 and TRBJ1-5 gives the whole variable domain DGGITQSPKYLFRKEGQNVTLSCEQNLNHDAMYWYRQDPGQGLRLIYYSQIVNDFQKGDIAEGYSVSREKKESFPLTVTSAQKNPTAFYLCASSIVPGGSNQPQHFGDGTRLSIL.